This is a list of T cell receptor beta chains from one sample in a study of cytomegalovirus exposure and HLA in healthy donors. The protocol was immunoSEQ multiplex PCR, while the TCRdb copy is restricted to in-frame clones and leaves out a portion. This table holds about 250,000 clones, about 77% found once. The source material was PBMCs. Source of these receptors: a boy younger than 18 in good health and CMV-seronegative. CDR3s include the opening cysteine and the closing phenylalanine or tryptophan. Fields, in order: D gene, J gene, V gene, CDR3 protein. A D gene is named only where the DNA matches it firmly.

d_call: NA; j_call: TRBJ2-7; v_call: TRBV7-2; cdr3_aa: CASSSQVSSYEQYF
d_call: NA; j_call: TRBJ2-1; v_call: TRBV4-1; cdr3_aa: CASSLSPVNEQFF
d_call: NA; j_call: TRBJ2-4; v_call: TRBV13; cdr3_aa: CASSATLAASALAKNIQYF
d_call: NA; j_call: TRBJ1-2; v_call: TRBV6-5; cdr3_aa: CAARPDTLRDYGYTF
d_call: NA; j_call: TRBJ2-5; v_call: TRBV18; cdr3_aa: CASSLQANSYQETQYF
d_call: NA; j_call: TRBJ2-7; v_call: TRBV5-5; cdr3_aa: CASSEAYEQYF
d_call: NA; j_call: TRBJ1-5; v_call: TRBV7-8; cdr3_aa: CASSLGRGQPQHF
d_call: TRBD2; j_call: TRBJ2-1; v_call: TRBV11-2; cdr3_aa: CASSLGSGTSGPYNEQFF
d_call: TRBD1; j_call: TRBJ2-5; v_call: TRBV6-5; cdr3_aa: CASSYSRKGAPYF
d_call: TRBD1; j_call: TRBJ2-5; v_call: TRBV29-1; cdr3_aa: CSVFNTGAGETQYF
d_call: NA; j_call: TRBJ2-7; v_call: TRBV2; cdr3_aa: CASKRLRGYEQYF
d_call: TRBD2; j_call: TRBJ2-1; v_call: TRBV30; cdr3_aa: CAWSLAGGHRSEQFF
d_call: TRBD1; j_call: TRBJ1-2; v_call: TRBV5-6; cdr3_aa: CASSSPGQGIDGYTF
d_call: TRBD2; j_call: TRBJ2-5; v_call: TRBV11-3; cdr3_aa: CASTRGSGGQETQYF
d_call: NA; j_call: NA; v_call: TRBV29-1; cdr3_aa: CSVRETSYEQYF
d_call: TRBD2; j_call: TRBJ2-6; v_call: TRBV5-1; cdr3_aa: CASSPLAGPNSGANVLTF
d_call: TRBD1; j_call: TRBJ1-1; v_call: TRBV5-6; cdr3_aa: CASSWTGGGTEAFF
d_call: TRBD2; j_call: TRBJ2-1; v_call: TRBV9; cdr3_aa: CASSVEPFVAGVSYNEQFF
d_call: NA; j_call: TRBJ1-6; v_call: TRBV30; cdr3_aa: CAWSVRTGNNSPLHF
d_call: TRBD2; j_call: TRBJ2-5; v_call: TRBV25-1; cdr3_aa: CASRSGLAGGRETQYF
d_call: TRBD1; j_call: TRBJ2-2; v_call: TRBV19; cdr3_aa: CASSTQGTGELFF
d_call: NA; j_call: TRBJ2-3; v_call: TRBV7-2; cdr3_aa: CASSPKGAFGNTDTQYF
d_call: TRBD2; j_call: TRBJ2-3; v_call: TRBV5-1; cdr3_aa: CASSLALVAGRDTDTQYF
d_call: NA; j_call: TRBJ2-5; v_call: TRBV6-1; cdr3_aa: CASGRGPQETQYF
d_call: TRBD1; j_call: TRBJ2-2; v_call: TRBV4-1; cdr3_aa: CASSHAPGQDYGELFF
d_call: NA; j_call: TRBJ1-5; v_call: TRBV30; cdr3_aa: CAWSSDGDQPQHF
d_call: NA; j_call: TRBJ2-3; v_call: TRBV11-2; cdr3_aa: CASSPGLRTQYF
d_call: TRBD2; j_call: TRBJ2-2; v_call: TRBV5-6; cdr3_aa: CASSSTFYTSGMNTGELFF
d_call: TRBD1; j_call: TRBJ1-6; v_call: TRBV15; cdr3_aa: CATSRAPQGANSPLHF
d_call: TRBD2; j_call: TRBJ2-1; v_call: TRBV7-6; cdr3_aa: CASSLVGGMDEQFF
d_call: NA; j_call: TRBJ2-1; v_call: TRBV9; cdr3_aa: CASSVELSEQFF
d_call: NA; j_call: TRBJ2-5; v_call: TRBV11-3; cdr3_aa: CASSLEGRETQYF
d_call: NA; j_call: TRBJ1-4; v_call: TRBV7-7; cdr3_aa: CASSPGAGANEKLFF